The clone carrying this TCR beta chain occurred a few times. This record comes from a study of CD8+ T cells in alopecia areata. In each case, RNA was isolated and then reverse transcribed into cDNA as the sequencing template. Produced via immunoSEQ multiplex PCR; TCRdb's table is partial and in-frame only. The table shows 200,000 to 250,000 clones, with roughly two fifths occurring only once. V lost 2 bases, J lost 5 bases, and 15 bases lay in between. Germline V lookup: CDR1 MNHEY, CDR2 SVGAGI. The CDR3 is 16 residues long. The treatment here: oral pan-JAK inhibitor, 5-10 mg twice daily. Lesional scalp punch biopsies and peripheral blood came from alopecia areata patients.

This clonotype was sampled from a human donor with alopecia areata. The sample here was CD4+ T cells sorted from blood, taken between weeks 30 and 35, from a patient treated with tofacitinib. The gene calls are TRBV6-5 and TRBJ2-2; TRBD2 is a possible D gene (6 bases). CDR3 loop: CASSYPAGSSTGELFF. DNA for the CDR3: TGTGCCAGCAGTTACCCGGCGGGGAGTTCGACCGGGGAGCTGTTTTTT.